A single sample gave rise to the 25 T cell receptor beta chains below, sequenced in a study of blood T cell repertoires in COVID-19 (dated by TCRdb to between 2020 and 2021). Library method: the immunoSEQ multiplex PCR assay. TCRdb took this table from immuneACCESS and kept in-frame rearrangements with V and J called. Such tables lack part of the clones; where checked against another copy, unresolved V genes explain under half of the gap, and the rest is unexplained. Recorded for this sample are about 160,000 clones; around 85% of them occurred a single time. The ten largest clonotypes hold 6.9% of the sample. Source material: peripheral blood. These receptors came from an elderly man with COVID-19, enrolled during active disease.

Remarks on this clone: Other DNA sequences within the sample encode an identical CDR3. The chain carries TRBV5-1 and TRBJ1-6, with TRBD1 matching 7 bases. Germline V lookup: CDR1 SGHRS, CDR2 YFSETQ. J gave up 5 bases and V 0 bases, and 2 bases lay outside the gene matches. The CDR3 runs 15 residues. CDR3 nucleotides: TGCGCCAGCAGCTTGGGACAGGGTAATAATTCACCCCTCCACTTT. This sequence encodes CASSLGQGNNSPLHF.

The chain recombines TRBV28 with TRBJ1-5; D unresolved. V was shortened by 5 bases and J by 4 bases, with 6 bases between the two germline ends. This CDR3 spans 12 amino acids. In germline, CDR1 is MDHEN, CDR2 SYDVKM. In nucleotides, the CDR3 is TGTGCCAGCAGTCGGTCGAATCAGCCCCAGCATTTT. As protein: CASSRSNQPQHF. Supplemented by reference TRBV28 and TRBJ1-5, the full variable domain reads DVKVTQSSRYLVKRTGEKVFLECVQDMDHENMFWYRQDPGLGLRLIYFSYDVKMKEKGDIPEGYSVSREKKERFSLILESASTNQTSMYLCASSRSNQPQHFGDGTRLSIL.

This clone has a single count. The chain combines TRBV29-1 with TRBJ1-4; 7 bases match TRBD1. This CDR3 is 13 amino acids long. J gave up 8 bases and V 7 bases, and 10 bases lay outside the gene matches. CDR1 is SQVTM, CDR2 ANQGSEA, per germline. CDR3: CSASTGLGEKLFF. DNA of the CDR3: TGCAGCGCCTCGACAGGGTTGGGGGAAAAACTGTTTTTT.

This rearrangement joins TRBV19 to TRBJ1-4; the match to TRBD1 covers 7 bases. The CDR3 loop spans 15 amino acids. The germline CDR1 and CDR2 sequences are LNHDA and SQIVND (reference sequence). Trimming cost V 5 bases and J 6 bases; bases outside gene matches: 9. The CDR3 DNA sequence: TGTGCCAGTAGTCGGGGAACAGGGGTTGATGAAAAACTGTTTTTT. Translation gives CASSRGTGVDEKLFF.

The chain links TRBV9 to TRBJ2-3; D is undetermined. Between the trimmed V and J ends, which lost 2 bases and 2 bases, there was a span of 6 bases. The length of the CDR3 is 13 residues. Germline loops: CDR1 SGDLS, CDR2 YYNGEE. The CDR3 sequence is CASSVGLTDTQYF. The CDR3 nucleotides are TGTGCCAGCAGCGTTGGCCTCACAGATACGCAGTATTTT. Combining the CDR3 with reference TRBV9 and TRBJ2-3 gives the whole variable domain DSGVTQTPKHLITATGQRVTLRCSPRSGDLSVYWYQQSLDQGLQFLIQYYNGEERAKGNILERFSAQQFPDLHSELNLSSLELGDSALYFCASSVGLTDTQYFGPGTRLTVL.

The chain employs TRBV5-6 and TRBJ2-5; 9 bases fit TRBD1. The germline gives CDR1 SGHDT, CDR2 YYEEEE. There are 17 residues in the CDR3. The V and J ends lost 4 bases and 0 bases, in that order; junction bases with no gene match: 10. CDR3 DNA sequence: TGTGCCAGCAGCGCCGATGTGGGACAGGGAAACCAAGAGACCCAGTACTTC. Translation gives CASSADVGQGNQETQYF.

The rearrangement links TRBV5-4 to TRBJ2-1; D gene ambiguous. The V end was cut by 1 base, the J end by 4 bases, with 6 bases between. CDR1 and CDR2 from the germline V gene are SGHNT and YYREEE (reference sequence). The CDR3 totals 13 residues. The CDR3 protein is CASSLTTYNEQFF. CDR3 nucleotide sequence: TGTGCCAGCAGCTTGACAACATACAATGAGCAGTTCTTC.

The chain couples TRBV7-9 to TRBJ1-4; D gene uncertain. Trimming cost V 1 base and J 0 bases, with 12 bases left between them. The CDR3 runs to 17 residues. Germline lookup yields CDR1 SEHNR and CDR2 FQNEAQ (reference sequence). For the CDR3, the DNA is TGTGCCAGCAGCTTAGGGGCAGGCGACCCAACTAATGAAAAACTGTTTTTT. It encodes CASSLGAGDPTNEKLFF.

The CDR3: CASSLDSNYGYTF. The CDR3 coding sequence is TGTGCCAGCAGTTTGGACAGCAACTATGGCTACACCTTC. This chain links TRBV27 with TRBJ1-2, with a tentative D call TRBD1 (6 bases). Germline V gene data show CDR1 as MNHEY and CDR2 as SMNVEV (reference sequence). V was trimmed by 3 bases and J by 2 bases, leaving 7 bases between them. The CDR3 sequence is 13 residues long.

The chain recombines TRBV2 with TRBJ2-5; D remains ambiguous. This CDR3 region has 13 residues. Trimming took off 8 bases at V and 0 bases at J, with 10 bases between the two ends. CDR1 is SNHLY, CDR2 FYNNEI, per germline. The CDR3 loop reads CASHLAYQETQYF. CDR3 sequence (DNA): TGTGCCAGCCACCTTGCGTACCAAGAGACCCAGTACTTC.

The chain uses TRBV19 and TRBJ1-1; D unclear. V lost 3 bases and J lost 1, with 12 bases in between. CDR3 length equals 15 residues. Germline assignment: CDR1 LNHDA and CDR2 SQIVND (reference sequence). The CDR3 DNA is TGTGCCAGTAGTATCTTGGAGAAAGGGAACACTGAAGCTTTCTTT. Translated: CASSILEKGNTEAFF.

The V gene is TRBV12-5, the J gene TRBJ2-1, with no clear D. The CDR3 has 12 residues. Trimming removed 2 bases at V and 5 bases at J, with 4 bases between. Germline V gene data show CDR1 as LGHNT and CDR2 as FRNRAP. The chain's CDR3 is CASGLINNEQFF. CDR3 DNA: TGTGCTAGTGGTTTGATCAACAATGAGCAGTTCTTC.

The chain recombines TRBV2 with TRBJ2-1; 7 nucleotides agree with TRBD1. This CDR3 is 16 amino acids long. CDR1 is SNHLY and CDR2 is FYNNEI in the germline V gene. The junction had 10 bases not matched to a gene; V was cut back by 4 bases and J by 4 bases. DNA for the CDR3: TGTGCCAGCAGTGCCAGAGGGACAGCCCCTTACAATGAGCAGTTCTTC. This gives the protein CASSARGTAPYNEQFF.

The chain recombines TRBV19 with TRBJ1-4, with a possible D match to TRBD1 (5 bases). This CDR3 spans 15 amino acids. Trimming removed 6 bases from V and 5 bases from J, with 16 bases in between. In germline, CDR1 is LNHDA, CDR2 SQIVND (reference sequence). In DNA, the CDR3 is TGTGCCAGTAGCGATCTGACAGAGAGGAATGAAAAACTGTTTTTT. As protein: CASSDLTERNEKLFF.

J is TRBJ2-2 and V is TRBV11-2; 8 bases map to TRBD1. Germline V gives CDR1 SGHAT, CDR2 FQNNGV. The CDR3 is 16 amino acids. V gave up 3 bases and J gave up 0 bases; unmatched junction bases: 3. CDR3 sequence: CASSFGDRSNTGELFF. As DNA, the CDR3 is TGTGCCAGCAGCTTCGGGGACAGGTCGAACACCGGGGAGCTGTTTTTT. Based on the CDR3 plus reference TRBV11-2 and TRBJ2-2, the full variable domain is EAGVAQSPRYKIIEKRQSVAFWCNPISGHATLYWYQQILGQGPKLLIQFQNNGVVDDSQLPKDRFSAERLKGVDSTLKIQPAKLEDSAVYLCASSFGDRSNTGELFFGEGSRLTVL.

This clone is a singleton in its sample. The rearrangement uses TRBV28 and TRBJ1-5; D might be TRBD1 (6 bases). The CDR3 is 15 amino acids. Trimming cost V 9 bases and J 2 bases, with 17 bases left between them. Germline loops: CDR1 MDHEN, CDR2 SYDVKM. CDR3 region: CASRGGGLRNQPQHF. CDR3 DNA: TGTGCCAGTCGCGGGGGGGGCTTGCGCAATCAGCCCCAGCATTTT. The full variable domain, in which reference TRBV28 and TRBJ1-5 provide the parts outside the CDR3, is DVKVTQSSRYLVKRTGEKVFLECVQDMDHENMFWYRQDPGLGLRLIYFSYDVKMKEKGDIPEGYSVSREKKERFSLILESASTNQTSMYLCASRGGGLRNQPQHFGDGTRLSIL.

The chain is built from TRBV4-3 and TRBJ1-4, with D uncertain. Germline assignment: CDR1 LGHNA and CDR2 YSLEER. This CDR3 spans 17 amino acids. Trimming removed 0 bases at V and 6 bases at J, with 17 bases between. The CDR3 DNA is TGCGCCAGCAGCCAAGATCTTGTACGGAGCACTTATGAAAAACTGTTTTTT. Amino acids: CASSQDLVRSTYEKLFF.

This chain connects TRBV10-2 to TRBJ2-1; 9 bases line up with TRBD2. The V gene's germline CDR1 is WSHSY and CDR2 SAAADI. CDR3 length: 16 residues. Trimming took 4 bases from V and 8 from J; bases not matched to a gene: 12. The CDR3 nucleotides read TGCGCCAGCAGTGTTCAAGGCGGGGGGGTTTCACATGAGCAGTTCTTC. This sequence encodes CASSVQGGGVSHEQFF.

The chain recombines TRBV27 with TRBJ2-7, with TRBD2 matching 13 bases. Germline V gene lookup returns CDR1 MNHEY and CDR2 SMNVEV (reference sequence). V dropped 5 bases and J dropped 4; count of bases not matched to a gene: 8. This CDR3 comprises 16 residues. This chain's CDR3 is CASSASGTSGAYEQYF. The CDR3 coding sequence is TGTGCCAGCAGTGCTTCCGGGACTAGCGGGGCTTACGAGCAGTACTTC.

The chain has TRBV29-1 and TRBJ1-5; 7 nucleotides agree with TRBD1. J was trimmed by 0 bases and V by 4 bases; bases with no gene match: 3. The CDR3 consists of 14 residues. Looked up from germline, CDR1 is SQVTM and CDR2 is ANQGSEA. Here the CDR3 DNA reads TGCAGCGTTGCTGACAGGGTTAGCAATCAGCCCCAGCATTTT. As protein: CSVADRVSNQPQHF. The full variable domain, in which reference TRBV29-1 and TRBJ1-5 provide the parts outside the CDR3, is SAVISQKPSRDICQRGTSLTIQCQVDSQVTMMFWYRQQPGQSLTLIATANQGSEATYESGFVIDKFPISRPNLTFSTLTVSNMSPEDSSIYLCSVADRVSNQPQHFGDGTRLSIL.

V usage is TRBV5-4 and J usage is TRBJ1-2; D possibly corresponds to TRBD1 (6 bases). The CDR3 contains 14 residues. V shed 6 bases and J shed 5 bases, with 17 bases lying between them. The germline gives CDR1 SGHNT, CDR2 YYREEE (reference sequence). DNA of the CDR3: TGTGCCAGCAACACGAGGACAGAGGGGTATGGCTACACCTTC. This encodes CASNTRTEGYGYTF.

The rearrangement links TRBV2 to TRBJ2-7, with a possible D match to TRBD2 (6 bases). The length of the CDR3 is 13 residues. CDR1 SNHLY and CDR2 FYNNEI come from the germline V gene. V dropped 6 bases and J dropped 6 bases, with 15 bases sitting between them. CDR3: CASSPEVGGEQYF. Here the CDR3 DNA reads TGTGCCAGCAGCCCCGAGGTGGGAGGCGAGCAGTACTTC.

The rearrangement uses TRBV25-1 and TRBJ1-1; weak D call: TRBD1 (6 bases). Germline assignment: CDR1 MGHDK and CDR2 SYGVNS. This CDR3 is built from 15 residues. V was shortened by 4 bases and J by 4 bases, with 16 bases between the two germline ends. The CDR3 DNA reads TGTGCCAGCAGTGGACCCAACAGGGCCAGCACTGAAGCTTTCTTT. It encodes CASSGPNRASTEAFF.

J is TRBJ1-1 and V is TRBV6-5; 7 bases align to TRBD1. The CDR3 extends over 14 amino acids. The V gene end was trimmed by 5 bases and the J gene end by 1 base; junction bases not matched to a gene: 4. CDR1 is MNHEY and CDR2 is SVGAGI in the germline V gene. The CDR3 loop reads CASSRGDRNTEAFF. CDR3 in DNA: TGTGCCAGCAGTAGGGGGGACAGGAACACTGAAGCTTTCTTT.

The genes are TRBV2 and TRBJ1-6; 7 bases map to TRBD1. The germline V gene has CDR1 SNHLY and CDR2 FYNNEI. The V segment lost 5 bases and the J segment 5 bases; nucleotides outside the gene matches: 3. The CDR3 is 14 residues long. The CDR3 protein is CASSIQGDNSPLHF. CDR3 DNA: TGTGCCAGCAGTATCCAGGGGGATAATTCACCCCTCCACTTT.